Described below is a single T cell receptor (beta chain) sequence and its context. The read falls 3 residues short of the CDR3 end, and the missing part is taken from the germline J gene. The sample comes from a study of T cells in women clearing cervical HPV infection. The germline V gene encodes CDR1 SGHRS and CDR2 YFSETQ. V lost 3 bases to trimming and J lost 1 base, with 5 bases between them. The CDR3 has 12 residues. Sequencing was performed with immunoSEQ multiplex PCR; in TCRdb, only in-frame clones are kept and a portion is missing. The sample includes 20,000 to 25,000 clones. The genes are TRBV5-1 and TRBJ2-7; D is unclear. Specimen: blood buffy coat. The TCR was taken from a woman aged 18-70 years with a cervical HPV16 infection that either progressed to CIN3+ or cleared (not recorded which). CDR3 DNA (partial): TGCGCCAGCAGCTCCCCTTCCTACGAG. Translated, it gives CASSSPSYE. From start to end, the CDR3 is CASSSPSYEQYF.